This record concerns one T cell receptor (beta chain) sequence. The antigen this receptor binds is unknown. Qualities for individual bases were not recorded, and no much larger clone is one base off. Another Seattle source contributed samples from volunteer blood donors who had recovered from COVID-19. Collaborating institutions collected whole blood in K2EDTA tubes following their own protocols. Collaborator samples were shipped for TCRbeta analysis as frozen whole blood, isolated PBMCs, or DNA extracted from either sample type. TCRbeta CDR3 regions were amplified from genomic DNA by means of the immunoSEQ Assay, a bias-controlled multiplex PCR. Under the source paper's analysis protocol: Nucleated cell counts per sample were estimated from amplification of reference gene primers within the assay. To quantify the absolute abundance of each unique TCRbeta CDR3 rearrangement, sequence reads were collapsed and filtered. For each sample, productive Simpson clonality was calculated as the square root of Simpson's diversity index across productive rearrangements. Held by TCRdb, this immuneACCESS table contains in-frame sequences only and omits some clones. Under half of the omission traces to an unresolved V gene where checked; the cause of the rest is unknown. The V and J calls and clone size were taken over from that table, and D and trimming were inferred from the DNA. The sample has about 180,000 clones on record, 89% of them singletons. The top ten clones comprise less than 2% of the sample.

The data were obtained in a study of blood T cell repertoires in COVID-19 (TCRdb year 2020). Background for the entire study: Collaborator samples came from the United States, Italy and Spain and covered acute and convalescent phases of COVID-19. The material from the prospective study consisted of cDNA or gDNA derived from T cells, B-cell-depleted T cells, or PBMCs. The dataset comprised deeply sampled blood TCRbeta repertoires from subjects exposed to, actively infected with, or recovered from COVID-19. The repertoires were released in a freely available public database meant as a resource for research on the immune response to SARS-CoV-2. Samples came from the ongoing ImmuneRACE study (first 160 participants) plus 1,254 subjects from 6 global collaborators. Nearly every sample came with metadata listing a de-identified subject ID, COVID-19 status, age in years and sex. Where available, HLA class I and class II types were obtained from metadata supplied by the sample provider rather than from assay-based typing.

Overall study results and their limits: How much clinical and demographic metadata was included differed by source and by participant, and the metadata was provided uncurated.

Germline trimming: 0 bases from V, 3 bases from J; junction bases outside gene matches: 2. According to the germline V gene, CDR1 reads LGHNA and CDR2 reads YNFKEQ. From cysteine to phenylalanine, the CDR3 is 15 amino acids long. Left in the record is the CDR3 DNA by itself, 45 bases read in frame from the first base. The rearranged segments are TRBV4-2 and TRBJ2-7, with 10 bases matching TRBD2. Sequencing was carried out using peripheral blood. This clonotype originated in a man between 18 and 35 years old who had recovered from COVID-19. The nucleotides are TGTGCCAGCAGCCAAGATTGGACTAGCGGCTACGAGCAGTACTTC. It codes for CASSQDWTSGYEQYF.